The 32 T cell receptor beta chains reported below all come from one sample, sequenced in a study of T cell responses to AZD1222 COVID-19 vaccine (dated by TCRdb to the early 2020s). The library was obtained by the immunoSEQ multiplex PCR assay. Drawn from immuneACCESS, this table holds only the in-frame rearrangements with V and J called that TCRdb kept. Clones are partly lost; checked studies trace under half to an unresolved V gene and leave the rest unexplained. The sample data list approximately 100,000 clones, and roughly 86% of these were observed just once. The ten largest make up about 2.7% of the sample. The intended sense of this specimen's time point label: baseline before first vaccination. The sample's treatment or condition label is to be understood as: meningococcal conjugate vaccine given as trial control. The starting material was peripheral blood, obtained on day 0 of MenACWY control vaccination. The receptors here all came from an adult in good health.

J is TRBJ1-4 and V is TRBV7-6; D remains unclear. Germline CDR1 is SGHVS and CDR2 is FNYEAQ. This CDR3 has 16 amino acids. Trimming removed 1 base from V and 3 bases from J, with 12 bases in between. CDR3 protein: CASSLGPLGANEKLFF. The CDR3 nucleotides are TGTGCCAGCAGCTTAGGACCCCTTGGGGCTAATGAAAAACTGTTTTTT.

This clone was seen only a few times. The genes are TRBV5-1 and TRBJ1-2; TRBD1 matches at 8 bases. The CDR3 is made up of 13 amino acids. Germline assignment: CDR1 SGHRS and CDR2 YFSETQ. Trimming took 3 bases from V and 4 from J; bases not matched to a gene: 2. The CDR3 is CASSSTGGYGYTF. The CDR3, as DNA: TGCGCCAGCAGCTCTACAGGGGGCTATGGCTACACCTTC.

The chain joins TRBV12-3 or TRBV12-4 to TRBJ1-1, with a possible D match to TRBD1 (5 bases). Trimming cost V 6 bases and J 9 bases, with 17 bases left between them. The CDR3 length is 13 residues. CDR3 bases: TGTGCCAGCAGCCCTGGGGGGGTGGGTAAAGCTTTCTTT. The encoded protein is CASSPGGVGKAFF.

This chain uses TRBV12-5 with TRBJ2-2; no definite D call. Germline V gives CDR1 LGHNT, CDR2 FRNRAP. This CDR3 contains 13 residues. The V end was cut by 1 base, the J end by 5 bases, with 5 bases between. Here the CDR3 DNA reads TGTGCTAGTGGTTTGGACGAAACCGGGGAGCTGTTTTTT. As protein: CASGLDETGELFF. Complete variable domain (other parts from reference TRBV12-5 and TRBJ2-2): DARVTQTPRHKVTEMGQEVTMRCQPILGHNTVFWYRQTMMQGLELLAYFRNRAPLDDSGMPKDRFSAEMPDATLATLKIQPSEPRDSAVYFCASGLDETGELFFGEGSRLTVL.

The chain joins TRBV7-2 to TRBJ1-1; TRBD1 agrees at 7 bases. Germline V gives CDR1 SGHTA, CDR2 FQGNSA. Unmatched junction bases numbered 7, after V lost 8 bases and J lost 4 bases. This CDR3 has 13 amino acids. This CDR3 is CASSTGRTTEAFF. In nucleotides, the CDR3 is TGTGCCAGCTCGACAGGGAGAACCACTGAAGCTTTCTTT.

In its sample, this clone was seen once. The DNA for the CDR3 is TGTGCCAGTAGTATATTAAATGACAGGAACTACGAGCAGTACTTC. Protein: CASSILNDRNYEQYF. V gene TRBV19 combines with J gene TRBJ2-7, with D maybe TRBD1 (6 bases). V gave up 2 bases and J gave up 3 bases, with 14 bases separating them. Per the germline V gene, CDR1 is LNHDA and CDR2 is SQIVND (reference sequence). The CDR3 totals 15 residues.

V gene TRBV4-1 combines with J gene TRBJ1-1; D not certain. Germline values: CDR1 MGHRA, CDR2 YSYEKL. The CDR3 runs to 13 residues. V shed 3 bases and J shed 0 bases, with 5 bases lying between them. Here the CDR3 reads CASSQLMNTEAFF. The CDR3 DNA sequence: TGCGCCAGCAGCCAGCTTATGAACACTGAAGCTTTCTTT.

This clone was seen a few times. The V call is TRBV28, the J call TRBJ1-2; 7 bases are shared with TRBD1. V gave up 5 bases and J gave up 1 base; unmatched junction bases: 16. The CDR3 length is 18 residues. In germline, CDR1 is MDHEN, CDR2 SYDVKM. CDR3 DNA: TGTGCCAGCAGTCTACTGACCGGGACAGTCAGCGATAACTATGGCTACACCTTC. Translated: CASSLLTGTVSDNYGYTF.

The V gene is TRBV29-1, the J gene TRBJ2-3, with D tentatively TRBD2 (6 bases). There are 15 residues in the CDR3. CDR1 and CDR2 (germline): SQVTM, ANQGSEA. Between the trimmed V and J ends, which lost 0 bases and 2 bases, there was a span of 12 bases. CDR3 sequence reads: CSVEDPRTITDTQYF. Written as DNA, the CDR3 is TGCAGCGTTGAAGATCCTCGGACTATCACAGATACGCAGTATTTT.

The chain couples TRBV12-5 to TRBJ1-5; D gene uncertain. Germline V gene lookup returns CDR1 LGHNT and CDR2 FRNRAP. This CDR3 region has 11 residues. V was cut by 6 bases and J by 4 bases, with 4 bases left in between. The CDR3 is CASGLNQPQHF. CDR3 bases: TGTGCTAGTGGCCTTAATCAGCCCCAGCATTTT.

This chain uses TRBV6-2 or TRBV6-3 with TRBJ1-1, with 8 bases that match TRBD1. The CDR3 is 14 residues long. Trimming at V came to 2 bases and at J to 1 base, leaving 0 bases not matched to a gene. The germline gives CDR1 MNHEY, CDR2 SVGEGT. CDR3 bases: TGTGCCAGCAGTTACGGACAGGGGAACACTGAAGCTTTCTTT. Translation gives CASSYGQGNTEAFF.

CDR3: CASSPVVGQGDSPLHF. In nucleotides, the CDR3 is TGCGCCAGCAGCCCTGTTGTGGGACAGGGTGATTCACCCCTCCACTTT. The chain recombines TRBV4-3 with TRBJ1-6; 9 nucleotides align to TRBD1. Germline CDR1 is LGHNA and CDR2 is YSLEER. The V and J ends lost 4 bases and 8 bases, in that order; junction bases with no gene match: 9. CDR3 length: 16 residues.

This clone was picked up one time. The rearrangement uses TRBV19 and TRBJ1-6; 7 bases line up with TRBD1. Germline values: CDR1 LNHDA, CDR2 SQIVND (reference sequence). Losses at the gene ends were 4 bases for V and 10 bases for J; bases not matched to a gene: 10. The CDR3 contains 15 residues. CDR3 residues: CASSTTGLVSSPLHF. The CDR3 nucleotides are TGTGCCAGTAGTACGACAGGGCTGGTAAGCTCACCCCTCCACTTT.

The J gene is TRBJ1-4, the V gene TRBV19; D is ambiguous. The CDR3 sequence is 16 residues long. The germline V gene encodes CDR1 LNHDA and CDR2 SQIVND (reference sequence). Trimming took 10 bases from V and 15 from J, leaving 33 bases between them. The CDR3 sequence: CATDLPLGRHPSMMFF. The DNA for the CDR3 is TGTGCCACCGACCTACCCCTGGGGAGACACCCCAGTATGATGTTTTTT.

The rearrangement links TRBV24-1 to TRBJ1-2; D is unresolved. CDR1 is KGHDR and CDR2 is SFDVKD in the germline V gene. The CDR3 length is 14 residues. V gave up 0 bases and J gave up 6 bases, with 10 bases separating them. The CDR3: CATSDLYRSDGYTF. CDR3 nucleotide sequence: TGTGCCACCAGTGATTTGTACAGATCCGATGGCTACACCTTC.

The V gene is TRBV7-2, the J gene TRBJ2-7, with 10 positions matching TRBD2. With 0 bases clipped from V and 1 base from J, the junction kept 3 bases outside the gene matches. Germline CDR1 SGHTA, CDR2 FQGNSA. This CDR3 is 16 amino acids long. CDR3 sequence: CASSLALAGVSYEQYF. CDR3 coding DNA: TGTGCCAGCAGCTTAGCGCTAGCGGGGGTATCCTACGAGCAGTACTTC.

The rearrangement uses TRBV19 and TRBJ1-1, with 8 nucleotides matching TRBD1. CDR3 length: 13 residues. Germline values: CDR1 LNHDA, CDR2 SQIVND (reference sequence). V lost 6 bases, J lost 5 bases, and 5 bases stayed unmatched. Here the CDR3 reads CASSQTGETEAFF. The DNA for the CDR3 is TGTGCCAGTAGCCAGACAGGGGAGACTGAAGCTTTCTTT.

The J gene is TRBJ1-6, the V gene TRBV5-6; unclear D gene. Germline V gene lookup returns CDR1 SGHDT and CDR2 YYEEEE. The CDR3 covers 14 residues. Trimming removed 0 bases at V and 9 bases at J, with 10 bases between. In nucleotides, the CDR3 is TGTGCCAGCAGCTTGGTTTCGGGGATTTCACCCCTCCACTTT. Encoded protein: CASSLVSGISPLHF.

The chain joins TRBV27 to TRBJ2-1; D call uncertain. V lost 4 bases and J 5 bases, leaving 6 bases between the germline ends. The length of the CDR3 is 12 residues. Germline CDR1 MNHEY, CDR2 SMNVEV (reference sequence). The CDR3 region has the DNA TGTGCCAGCAGTTCTCGGGACAATGAGCAGTTCTTC. It specifies CASSSRDNEQFF.

The genes are TRBV12-3 or TRBV12-4 and TRBJ2-7, with D perhaps TRBD2 (5 bases). Deletions cut 3 bases from V and 2 bases from J, with 8 bases between. The CDR3 length is 13 residues. The CDR3 sequence: CASSLSGTYEQYF. The CDR3 DNA sequence: TGTGCCAGCAGTTTGAGCGGAACCTACGAGCAGTACTTC.

This clone is a singleton in its sample. This rearrangement joins TRBV7-2 to TRBJ1-1; D is perhaps TRBD1 (5 bases). V lost 6 bases and J 2 bases, leaving 10 bases between the germline ends. The CDR3 spans 13 residues. The germline V gene has CDR1 SGHTA and CDR2 FQGNSA. The CDR3 protein is CASRKTDNTEAFF. As DNA, the CDR3 is TGTGCCAGCAGGAAGACAGATAACACTGAAGCTTTCTTT.

The CDR3: CASSRDSATYGYTF. The CDR3 nucleotides are TGTGCCAGCAGCCGGGACAGTGCTACCTATGGCTACACCTTC. The chain uses TRBV6-4 and TRBJ1-2; 7 bases map to TRBD1. Looked up from germline, CDR1 is MRHNA and CDR2 is SNTAGT. The CDR3 totals 14 residues. The J segment lost 4 bases and the V segment lost 6 bases, leaving 8 bases of the junction unmatched.

V usage is TRBV29-1 and J usage is TRBJ2-5, with 13 bases matching TRBD2. CDR1 is SQVTM and CDR2 is ANQGSEA in the germline V gene. J lost 3 bases, V lost 4 bases, and 11 bases had no gene match. This CDR3 is built from 17 residues. This CDR3 reads CSVAGGPGLAGKETQYF. The CDR3, as DNA: TGCAGCGTTGCTGGGGGTCCGGGACTAGCGGGGAAAGAGACCCAGTACTTC.

This clone has a handful of counts. The chain is built from TRBV5-4 and TRBJ2-7, with TRBD1 matching over 9 bases. Trimming cost V 2 bases and J 3 bases; bases outside gene matches: 12. Germline CDR1 SGHNT, CDR2 YYREEE (reference sequence). The length of the CDR3 is 17 residues. The CDR3 reads CASSFNSNRDRDYEQYF. CDR3 nucleotide sequence: TGTGCCAGCAGCTTCAACTCAAACCGGGACAGGGACTACGAGCAGTACTTC. Full variable domain (missing parts from reference TRBV5-4 and TRBJ2-7): ETGVTQSPTHLIKTRGQQVTLRCSSQSGHNTVSWYQQALGQGPQFIFQYYREEENGRGNFPPRFSGLQFPNYSSELNVNALELDDSALYLCASSFNSNRDRDYEQYFGPGTRLTVT.

This clone has more than one count but fewer than ten. This chain joins TRBV27 and TRBJ1-1; 9 bases agree with TRBD1. Germline V gene sequence: CDR1 MNHEY, CDR2 SMNVEV (reference sequence). There are 13 residues in the CDR3. V gave up 6 bases and J gave up 8 bases; unmatched junction bases: 7. This CDR3 reads CASRGQGMEEAFF. CDR3 in DNA: TGTGCCAGCAGGGGACAGGGTATGGAGGAAGCTTTCTTT.

This chain connects TRBV5-4 to TRBJ1-1, with TRBD1 identical over 8 bases. Unmatched junction bases numbered 16, after V lost 3 bases and J lost 6 bases. This CDR3 contains 17 residues. CDR1 SGHNT and CDR2 YYREEE come from the germline V gene (reference sequence). For the CDR3, the DNA is TGTGCCAGCAGCTCCGGACAGGGCCCTGTTTCTGGCGCTGAAGCTTTCTTT. Translating gives CASSSGQGPVSGAEAFF.

The V gene is TRBV6-5, the J gene TRBJ2-1; 8 bases agree with TRBD1. Germline V lookup: CDR1 MNHEY, CDR2 SVGAGI. Trimming took 6 bases from V and 7 from J; bases not matched to a gene: 2. The CDR3 covers 12 residues. CDR3 residues: CASSRQGNEQFF. The CDR3 DNA reads TGTGCCAGCAGCCGACAGGGGAATGAGCAGTTCTTC.

V usage is TRBV10-3 and J usage is TRBJ1-2, with D uncertain. From germline, CDR1 is ENHRY and CDR2 SYGVKD. This CDR3 spans 11 amino acids. V dropped 0 bases and J dropped 8 bases, with 4 bases sitting between them. CDR3 bases: TGTGCCATCAGTGAGTCTCGGGGCTACACCTTC. This codes for CAISESRGYTF.

The chain carries TRBV4-2 and TRBJ1-2, with 9 positions matching TRBD1. The ends lost 6 bases at V and 5 bases at J; junction bases unmatched: 19. This CDR3 has 18 residues. Germline V gene data show CDR1 as LGHNA and CDR2 as YNFKEQ. The CDR3 region is CASRQPTLRDREGYGYTF. Here the CDR3 DNA reads TGTGCCAGCAGACAACCTACCCTCAGGGACAGGGAAGGGTATGGCTACACCTTC.

V and J are TRBV27 and TRBJ1-1; possibly TRBD1 for D (5 bases). V was cut by 1 base and J by 4 bases, with 13 bases left in between. This CDR3 has 15 amino acids. From germline, CDR1 is MNHEY and CDR2 SMNVEV (reference sequence). CDR3 in DNA: TGTGCCAGCAGTTTATGGGGGACTATGGGCACTGAAGCTTTCTTT. Its translation is CASSLWGTMGTEAFF.

This clone was counted once. This sequence joins TRBV29-1 and TRBJ1-1; the D is unclear. CDR1 and CDR2 (germline): SQVTM, ANQGSEA. CDR3 length: 13 residues. Deletions cut 2 bases from V and 0 bases from J, with 7 bases between. CDR3 region: CSVETVLNTEAFF. The CDR3 DNA follows: TGCAGCGTTGAAACAGTTTTGAACACTGAAGCTTTCTTT. Filled out from reference TRBV29-1 and TRBJ1-1, the complete variable domain reads SAVISQKPSRDICQRGTSLTIQCQVDSQVTMMFWYRQQPGQSLTLIATANQGSEATYESGFVIDKFPISRPNLTFSTLTVSNMSPEDSSIYLCSVETVLNTEAFFGQGTRLTVV.

There are a few counts of this clone. The gene calls are TRBV11-2 and TRBJ1-3; D is uncertain. Germline CDR1 is SGHAT and CDR2 is FQNNGV. The CDR3 extends over 15 amino acids. With 4 bases removed from V and 7 bases from J, the gap between germline ends came to 17 bases. The CDR3 loop reads CASSSRRQLGNTIYF. The CDR3, as DNA: TGTGCCAGCAGCTCCCGTAGGCAGCTTGGGAACACCATATATTTT.